The 30 T cell receptor beta chains listed next were all sequenced from one sample in a study of long-term antiretroviral therapy in people with HIV. Version v3.0 of the immunoSEQ assay ran at survey level. The repertoire was sequenced with immunoSEQ multiplex PCR; TCRdb's copy has only in-frame clones and lacks some. This table holds 16,000 or so clones, around 80% found once. The starting material was unsorted PBMCs, obtained 2.1 years after starting antiretroviral therapy. Receptor source: a man aged 35 to 55 with HIV.

The gene calls are TRBV2 and TRBJ2-7, with no clear D. Germline V CDR1 and CDR2: SNHLY, FYNNEI. The germline V and J ends were trimmed by 2 bases and 5 bases, with 7 bases remaining between them. The CDR3 contains 12 residues. CDR3 residues: CASSEITHEQYF. As DNA, the CDR3 is TGTGCCAGCAGTGAAATCACCCACGAGCAGTACTTC.

This clone was picked up a small number of times. CDR3 protein: CASSNNHPGQIYGYTF. The DNA for the CDR3 is TGTGCCAGCAGTAATAACCATCCGGGACAGATCTATGGCTACACCTTC. The chain uses TRBV6-6 and TRBJ1-2; TRBD1 matches at 7 bases. The CDR3 covers 16 residues. Germline CDR1 reads MNHNY; CDR2 reads SVGAGI (reference sequence). The V segment lost 5 bases and the J segment 4 bases; nucleotides outside the gene matches: 13.

The V and J genes are TRBV5-1 and TRBJ2-1; 8 bases are a match to TRBD1. The CDR3 length is 14 residues. J lost 5 bases, V lost 4 bases, and 5 bases had no gene match. Germline V CDR1 and CDR2: SGHRS, YFSETQ. In DNA form, the CDR3 reads TGCGCCAGCAGCCCTGACAGGGGTGACAATGAGCAGTTCTTC. Translating gives CASSPDRGDNEQFF.

This chain joins TRBV4-1 and TRBJ2-5; 7 nucleotides agree with TRBD1. Germline CDR1 reads MGHRA; CDR2 reads YSYEKL. Trimming took 6 bases from V and 5 from J; bases not matched to a gene: 9. This CDR3 region has 14 residues. CDR3 amino acids: CASSPPTGMETQYF. The CDR3 DNA reads as TGCGCCAGCAGTCCCCCGACAGGGATGGAGACCCAGTACTTC.

The gene calls are TRBV19 and TRBJ2-7; TRBD1 is a possible D gene (5 bases). Germline assignment: CDR1 LNHDA and CDR2 SQIVND (reference sequence). Trimming removed 5 bases at V and 0 bases at J, with 11 bases between. CDR3 length: 14 amino acids. CDR3 loop: CASSSHDSSYEQYF. The CDR3 DNA is TGTGCCAGTAGTTCACACGACAGCTCCTACGAGCAGTACTTC. Based on the CDR3 plus reference TRBV19 and TRBJ2-7, the full variable domain is DGGITQSPKYLFRKEGQNVTLSCEQNLNHDAMYWYRQDPGQGLRLIYYSQIVNDFQKGDIAEGYSVSREKKESFPLTVTSAQKNPTAFYLCASSSHDSSYEQYFGPGTRLTVT.

The chain is built from TRBV10-3 and TRBJ1-1, with D perhaps TRBD1 (5 bases). The CDR3 consists of 15 residues. The germline gives CDR1 ENHRY, CDR2 SYGVKD. Trimming removed 4 bases at V and 3 bases at J, with 15 bases between. The DNA of the CDR3 is TGTGCCATCAGTGGCGACAGCCTGGGGGACACTGAAGCTTTCTTT. Protein: CAISGDSLGDTEAFF.

This sequence joins TRBV18 and TRBJ1-2; possible D gene TRBD1, 5 bases. This CDR3 has 14 amino acids. Trimming took 4 bases from V and 0 from J, leaving 9 bases between them. CDR1 KGHSH and CDR2 LQKENI come from the germline V gene. The CDR3 reads CASSRGESNYGYTF. CDR3 DNA sequence: TGTGCCAGCTCACGGGGCGAGTCTAACTATGGCTACACCTTC.

This clone was counted once. CDR3 region: CASSSWGGTEAFF. The CDR3 coding sequence is TGTGCCAGCAGCTCGTGGGGAGGCACTGAAGCTTTCTTT. The V and J genes are TRBV5-5 and TRBJ1-1; D is undetermined. The CDR3 is made up of 13 amino acids. Germline lookup yields CDR1 SGHKS and CDR2 YYEKEE (reference sequence). V was trimmed by 3 bases and J by 4 bases, leaving 10 bases between them.

The V gene is TRBV27, the J gene TRBJ2-7; 7 bases map to TRBD1. Germline values: CDR1 MNHEY, CDR2 SMNVEV (reference sequence). The CDR3 is 14 amino acids. V lost 3 bases to trimming and J lost 3 bases; unmatched junction nucleotides: 5. CDR3 DNA: TGTGCCAGCAGTTTGGCGAGACAGGGCTACGAGCAGTACTTC. It specifies CASSLARQGYEQYF.

This sequence joins TRBV27 and TRBJ1-5; D remains ambiguous. The CDR3 has 14 amino acids. CDR1 is MNHEY and CDR2 is SMNVEV in the germline V gene (reference sequence). V was clipped by 5 bases and J by 0 bases, with 8 bases between them. The CDR3 DNA reads as TGTGCCAGCAGTAGGGTTTATAGCAATCAGCCCCAGCATTTT. Translating gives CASSRVYSNQPQHF.

V is TRBV30 and J is TRBJ1-1; TRBD1 aligns across 7 bases. CDR3 length: 15 residues. The ends lost 2 bases at V and 0 bases at J; junction bases unmatched: 6. Germline V lookup: CDR1 GTSNPN, CDR2 SVGIG (reference sequence). The CDR3 bases are TGTGCCTGGAGTAACAGGGGTATTATGAACACTGAAGCTTTCTTT. Encoded protein: CAWSNRGIMNTEAFF. Variable domain in full (rest from reference TRBV30 and TRBJ1-1): SQTIHQWPATLVQPVGSPLSLECTVEGTSNPNLYWYRQAAGRGLQLLFYSVGIGQISSEVPQNLSASRPQDRQFILSSKKLLLSDSGFYLCAWSNRGIMNTEAFFGQGTRLTVV.

This clone was recorded once. The chain has TRBV30 and TRBJ1-4, with D possibly matching TRBD1 (5 bases). The germline V and J ends were trimmed by 0 bases and 4 bases, with 18 bases remaining between them. Germline assignment: CDR1 GTSNPN and CDR2 SVGIG (reference sequence). The CDR3 length is 17 residues. The CDR3 region is CAWSVGPTEGYNEKLFF. The CDR3 coding sequence is TGTGCCTGGAGTGTAGGGCCAACAGAGGGGTATAATGAAAAACTGTTTTTT.

The DNA for the CDR3 is TGTGCCAGCAGTTACCTTCTCGGGTACACTGAAGCTTTCTTT. Translating it yields CASSYLLGYTEAFF. The chain employs TRBV6-5 and TRBJ1-1; no clear D gene. V was clipped by 2 bases and J by 3 bases, with 10 bases between them. Per the germline V gene, CDR1 is MNHEY and CDR2 is SVGAGI. The CDR3 spans 14 residues.

Judged by abundance, this clone is large. The rearrangement uses TRBV10-2 and TRBJ2-6; unclear D gene. Germline V lookup: CDR1 WSHSY, CDR2 SAAADI. This CDR3 has 18 residues. The germline V and J ends were trimmed by 2 bases and 0 bases, with 14 bases remaining between them. The CDR3 DNA follows: TGCGCCAGCAGTGAGGACCCTTCCGGTGGCTCTGGGGCCAACGTCCTGACTTTC. Translated: CASSEDPSGGSGANVLTF.

The chain has TRBV5-1 and TRBJ2-2; no definite D call. The V end lost 0 bases, the J end lost 3 bases, and 0 bases lay between the germline ends. Germline V CDR1 and CDR2: SGHRS, YFSETQ. The length of the CDR3 is 12 residues. CDR3 DNA: TGCGCCAGCAGCTTGGACACCGGGGAGCTGTTTTTT. Its protein product is CASSLDTGELFF.

The chain uses TRBV29-1 and TRBJ2-5, with 7 nucleotides matching TRBD2. The germline gives CDR1 SQVTM, CDR2 ANQGSEA. V lost 7 bases to trimming and J lost 2 bases; unmatched junction nucleotides: 4. The CDR3 has 12 amino acids. CDR3 protein: CSALGGQETQYF. In nucleotides, the CDR3 is TGCAGCGCCTTGGGGGGGCAAGAGACCCAGTACTTC.

The genes are TRBV29-1 and TRBJ2-7, with D tentatively TRBD2 (6 bases). CDR3 length: 11 residues. Germline values: CDR1 SQVTM, CDR2 ANQGSEA. V shed 7 bases and J shed 2 bases, with 9 bases lying between them. In DNA, the CDR3 is TGCAGCGGGGGGGATACCTACGAGCAGTACTTC. Its translation is CSGGDTYEQYF.

The V call is TRBV29-1, the J call TRBJ1-4; D unresolved. Per the germline V gene, CDR1 is SQVTM and CDR2 is ANQGSEA. This CDR3 has 16 amino acids. Trimming removed 5 bases at V and 8 bases at J, with 24 bases between. The CDR3 DNA sequence: TGCAGCGTTTTTTGGAAGGGCCTTGGAAACCCGGAAAAACTGTTTTTT. Residues: CSVFWKGLGNPEKLFF.

The rearrangement links TRBV13 to TRBJ1-2; weak D call: TRBD1 (6 bases). Germline V gives CDR1 PRHDT, CDR2 FYEKMQ (reference sequence). This CDR3 comprises 14 residues. Trimming stripped 5 bases from V and 2 bases from J, with 12 bases between. CDR3 sequence: CASSPQTGNYGYTF. DNA of the CDR3: TGTGCCAGCAGCCCGCAAACAGGGAACTATGGCTACACCTTC.

The table lists this clone with a few counts. The chain couples TRBV4-1 to TRBJ1-2, with TRBD1 as a possible D gene (6 bases). V shed 0 bases and J shed 4 bases, with 15 bases lying between them. The length of the CDR3 is 16 residues. Germline lookup yields CDR1 MGHRA and CDR2 YSYEKL. The DNA for the CDR3 is TGCGCCAGCAGCCAAGATGGGGGCCGACAGCTCTATGGCTACACCTTC. Translation: CASSQDGGRQLYGYTF.

This sequence joins TRBV10-2 and TRBJ2-5; D gene unclear. The CDR3 runs 16 residues. CDR1 and CDR2 (germline): WSHSY, SAAADI. Trimming took off 2 bases at V and 5 bases at J, with 18 bases between the two ends. CDR3 sequence: CASSEADADPEETQYF. The DNA for the CDR3 is TGCGCCAGCAGTGAGGCGGACGCGGACCCGGAGGAGACCCAGTACTTC.

The chain employs TRBV6-5 and TRBJ2-1; D is uncertain. Trimming shortened V by 5 bases and J by 3 bases, and 14 bases separated the two germline ends. CDR1 and CDR2 (germline): MNHEY, SVGAGI. CDR3 size: 15 residues. The CDR3 coding sequence is TGTGCCAGCAGTCGCTCGACGGTAGTCTACAATGAGCAGTTCTTC. Protein sequence: CASSRSTVVYNEQFF.

This chain links TRBV7-8 with TRBJ2-1; D unresolved. V was shortened by 5 bases and J by 0 bases, with 11 bases between the two germline ends. Germline values: CDR1 SGHVS, CDR2 FQNEAQ. The length of the CDR3 is 15 residues. The CDR3 sequence is CASSPLPGSYNEQFF. The CDR3 coding sequence is TGTGCCAGCAGCCCCCTACCGGGCTCCTACAATGAGCAGTTCTTC.

This clone was recorded a few times. The genes are TRBV18 and TRBJ1-1; TRBD1 matches at 7 bases. Germline CDR1 KGHSH, CDR2 LQKENI. The CDR3 is 11 residues long. Trimming removed 3 bases from V and 13 bases from J; junction bases left unmatched: 5. As DNA, the CDR3 is TGTGCCAGCTCACCCGGACAGGTCCGTTTCTTT. This gives the protein CASSPGQVRFF.

V and J are TRBV2 and TRBJ2-2; TRBD1 matches at 8 bases. V gave up 7 bases and J gave up 6 bases; unmatched junction bases: 7. There are 14 residues in the CDR3. Germline CDR1 and CDR2: SNHLY and FYNNEI. CDR3 sequence reads: CASTRQGLPGELFF. Here the CDR3 DNA reads TGTGCCAGCACGAGACAGGGGCTACCCGGGGAGCTGTTTTTT.

This chain connects TRBV19 to TRBJ2-1, with D possibly being TRBD2 (5 bases). Germline V gene data show CDR1 as LNHDA and CDR2 as SQIVND (reference sequence). This CDR3 is built from 14 residues. Trimming took off 3 bases at V and 7 bases at J, with 13 bases between the two ends. In DNA form, the CDR3 reads TGTGCCAGTAGTATGGACCGAGGGCTAAATGAGCAGTTCTTC. Translating it yields CASSMDRGLNEQFF. The full variable domain, rest sourced from reference TRBV19 and TRBJ2-1, is DGGITQSPKYLFRKEGQNVTLSCEQNLNHDAMYWYRQDPGQGLRLIYYSQIVNDFQKGDIAEGYSVSREKKESFPLTVTSAQKNPTAFYLCASSMDRGLNEQFFGPGTRLTVL.

The table lists this clone with a few counts. This CDR3 reads CASSLPLFQETQYF. In nucleotides, the CDR3 is TGTGCCAGCAGCTTACCCCTTTTTCAAGAGACCCAGTACTTC. V and J are TRBV7-9 and TRBJ2-5; D not resolved. V was trimmed by 2 bases and J by 2 bases, leaving 9 bases between them. The CDR3 loop spans 14 amino acids. Germline CDR1 reads SEHNR; CDR2 reads FQNEAQ (reference sequence). Looking up the rest from reference TRBV7-9 and TRBJ2-5 gives the full variable domain: DTGVSQNPRHKITKRGQNVTFRCDPISEHNRLYWYRQTLGQGPEFLTYFQNEAQLEKSRLLSDRFSAERPKGSFSTLEIQRTEQGDSAMYLCASSLPLFQETQYFGPGTRLLVL.

The chain employs TRBV6-6 and TRBJ1-2; D is perhaps TRBD1 (5 bases). The CDR3 length is 14 residues. V shed 2 bases and J shed 4 bases, with 11 bases lying between them. Germline CDR1 reads MNHNY; CDR2 reads SVGAGI (reference sequence). The CDR3 is CASSYDRGTYGYTF. The CDR3 DNA sequence: TGTGCCAGCAGTTACGATCGGGGGACCTATGGCTACACCTTC.

This clone was observed a single time. V usage is TRBV27 and J usage is TRBJ1-2, with a tentative D call TRBD1 (6 bases). The CDR3 has 15 residues. Germline values: CDR1 MNHEY, CDR2 SMNVEV (reference sequence). With 0 bases removed from V and 3 bases from J, the gap between germline ends came to 11 bases. The CDR3 DNA reads as TGTGCCAGCAGTTTATCGGGGGCGGGGTACTATGGCTACACCTTC. Its protein product is CASSLSGAGYYGYTF.

The chain has TRBV30 and TRBJ1-2; D unclear. Germline CDR1 is GTSNPN and CDR2 is SVGIG (reference sequence). Between the trimmed V and J ends, which lost 0 bases and 7 bases, there was a span of 12 bases. The CDR3 extends over 13 amino acids. The CDR3 coding sequence is TGTGCCTGGAGTGTACTAGGGCTGAGTGGCTACACCTTC. Translated: CAWSVLGLSGYTF.